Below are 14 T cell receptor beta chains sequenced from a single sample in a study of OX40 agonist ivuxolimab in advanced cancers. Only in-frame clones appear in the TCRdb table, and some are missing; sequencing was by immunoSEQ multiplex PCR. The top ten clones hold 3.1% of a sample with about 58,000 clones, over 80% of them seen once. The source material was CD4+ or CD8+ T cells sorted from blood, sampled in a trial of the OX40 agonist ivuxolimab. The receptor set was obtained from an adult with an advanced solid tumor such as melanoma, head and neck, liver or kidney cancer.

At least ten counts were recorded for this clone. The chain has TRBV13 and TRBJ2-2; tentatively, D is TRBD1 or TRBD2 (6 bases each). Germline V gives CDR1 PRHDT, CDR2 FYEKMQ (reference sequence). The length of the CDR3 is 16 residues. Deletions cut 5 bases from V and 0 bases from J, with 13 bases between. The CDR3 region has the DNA TGTGCCAGCAGCGGCACCGGGGGCGCGAACACCGGGGAGCTGTTTTTT. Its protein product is CASSGTGGANTGELFF. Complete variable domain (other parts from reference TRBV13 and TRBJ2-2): AAGVIQSPRHLIKEKRETATLKCYPIPRHDTVYWYQQGPGQDPQFLISFYEKMQSDKGSIPDRFSAQQFSDYHSELNMSSLELGDSALYFCASSGTGGANTGELFFGEGSRLTVL.

The CDR3 DNA follows: TGCGCCAGCACCCGCTCGGACTATGGCTACACCTTC. Its protein is CASTRSDYGYTF. This chain connects TRBV5-1 to TRBJ1-2; unclear D gene. The V end was cut by 6 bases, the J end by 3 bases, with 9 bases between. The CDR3 spans 12 residues. Germline CDR1 SGHRS, CDR2 YFSETQ.

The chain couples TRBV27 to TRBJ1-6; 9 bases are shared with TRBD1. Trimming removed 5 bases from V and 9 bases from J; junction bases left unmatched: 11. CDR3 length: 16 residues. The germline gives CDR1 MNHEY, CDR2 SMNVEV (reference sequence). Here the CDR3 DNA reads TGTGCCAGCAGTGCGGGGACAGGGAGCCGAATTTCACCCCTCCACTTT. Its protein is CASSAGTGSRISPLHF.

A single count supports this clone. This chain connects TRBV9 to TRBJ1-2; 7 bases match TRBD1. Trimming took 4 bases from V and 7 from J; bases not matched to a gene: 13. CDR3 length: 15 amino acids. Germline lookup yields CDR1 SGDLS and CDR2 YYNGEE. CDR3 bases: TGTGCCAGCAGCCCACGAGGGCAGGGGGAGAGTGGCTACACCTTC. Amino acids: CASSPRGQGESGYTF.

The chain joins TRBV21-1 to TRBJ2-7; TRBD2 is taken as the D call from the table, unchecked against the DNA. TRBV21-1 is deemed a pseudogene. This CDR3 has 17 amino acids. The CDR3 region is CASSNAESGGPSHEQYF. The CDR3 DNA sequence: TGTGCCAGCAGCAACGCCGAGAGCGGGGGGCCCTCCCACGAGCAGTACTTC.

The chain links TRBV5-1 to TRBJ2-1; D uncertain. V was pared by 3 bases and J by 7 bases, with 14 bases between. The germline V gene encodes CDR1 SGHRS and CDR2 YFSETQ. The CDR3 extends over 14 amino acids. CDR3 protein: CASSSERVGNEQFF. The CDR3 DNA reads TGCGCCAGCAGCTCGGAACGGGTGGGAAATGAGCAGTTCTTC.

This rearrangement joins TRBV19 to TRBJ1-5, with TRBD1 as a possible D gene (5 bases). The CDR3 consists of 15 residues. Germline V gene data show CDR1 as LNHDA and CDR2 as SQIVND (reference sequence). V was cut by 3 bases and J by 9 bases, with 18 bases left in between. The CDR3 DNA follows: TGTGCCAGTAGTATTCAATCAGGGCCAAAGGGGCCCCAGCATTTT. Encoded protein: CASSIQSGPKGPQHF.

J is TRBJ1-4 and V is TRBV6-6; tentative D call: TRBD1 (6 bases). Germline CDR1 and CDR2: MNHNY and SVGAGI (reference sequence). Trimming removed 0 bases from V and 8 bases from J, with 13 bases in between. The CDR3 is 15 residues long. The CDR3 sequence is CASSYSQGIGEKLFF. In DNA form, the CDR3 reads TGTGCCAGCAGTTACTCCCAGGGGATCGGGGAAAAACTGTTTTTT.

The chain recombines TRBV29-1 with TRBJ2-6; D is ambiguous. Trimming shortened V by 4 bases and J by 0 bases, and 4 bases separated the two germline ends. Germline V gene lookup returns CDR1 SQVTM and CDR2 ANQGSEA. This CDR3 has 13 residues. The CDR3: CSVGASGANVLTF. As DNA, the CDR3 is TGCAGCGTTGGAGCCTCTGGGGCCAACGTCCTGACTTTC.

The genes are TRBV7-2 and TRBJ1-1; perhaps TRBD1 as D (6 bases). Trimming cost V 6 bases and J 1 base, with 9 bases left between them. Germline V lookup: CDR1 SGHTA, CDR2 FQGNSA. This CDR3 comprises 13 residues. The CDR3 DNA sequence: TGTGCCAGCAGTGGGGGCGGGAACACTGAAGCTTTCTTT. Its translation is CASSGGGNTEAFF.

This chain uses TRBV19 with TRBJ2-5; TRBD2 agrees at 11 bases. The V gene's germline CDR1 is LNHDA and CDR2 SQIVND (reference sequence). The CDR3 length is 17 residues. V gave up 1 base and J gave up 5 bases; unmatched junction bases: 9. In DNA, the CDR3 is TGTGCCAGTAGTATAGTAGGACTAGCGGGCGCAGTGGAGACCCAGTACTTC. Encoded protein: CASSIVGLAGAVETQYF.

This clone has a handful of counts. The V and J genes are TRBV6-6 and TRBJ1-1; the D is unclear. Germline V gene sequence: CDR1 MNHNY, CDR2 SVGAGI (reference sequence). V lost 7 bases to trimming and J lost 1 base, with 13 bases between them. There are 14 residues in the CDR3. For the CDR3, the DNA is TGTGCCAGCATCCCGCGGGAGGGGAACACTGAAGCTTTCTTT. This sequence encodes CASIPREGNTEAFF.

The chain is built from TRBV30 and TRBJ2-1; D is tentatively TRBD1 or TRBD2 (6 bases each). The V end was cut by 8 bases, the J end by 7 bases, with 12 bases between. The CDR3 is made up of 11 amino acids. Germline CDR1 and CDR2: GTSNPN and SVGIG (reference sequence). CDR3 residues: CARGLFNEQFF. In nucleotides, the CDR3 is TGTGCCCGGGGGCTTTTTAATGAGCAGTTCTTC. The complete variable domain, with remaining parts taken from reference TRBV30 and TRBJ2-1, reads SQTIHQWPATLVQPVGSPLSLECTVEGTSNPNLYWYRQAAGRGLQLLFYSVGIGQISSEVPQNLSASRPQDRQFILSSKKLLLSDSGFYLCARGLFNEQFFGPGTRLTVL.

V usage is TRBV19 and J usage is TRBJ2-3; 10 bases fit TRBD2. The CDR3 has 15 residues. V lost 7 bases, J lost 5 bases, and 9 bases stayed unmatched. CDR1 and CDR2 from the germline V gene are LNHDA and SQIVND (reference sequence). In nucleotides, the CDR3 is TGTGCCAGTAAGGGAGCGGGGGGGAACGGAGATACGCAGTATTTT. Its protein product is CASKGAGGNGDTQYF.